This TCR beta chain is drawn from a study of shared clonotypes between healthy human individuals (dated by TCRdb to 2020 to 2022). Concerning the study at large: A few men and a couple of women, aged 18 to 49 years, made up the cohort. Per donor, three plates each were used for CD4 naive and CD4 memory, two for CD8 naive, and one for CD8 memory. Blood TCR repertoires of roughly 5 healthy adults were deeply sequenced to estimate repertoire size and the extent of clonotype sharing between individuals. To increase sequencing depth and limit assay-specific biases, TCR repertoire library preparation and sequencing were carried out by different laboratories using diverse techniques. Each donor's leukapheresis produced roughly between about 0.9 and 9.5 billion PBMCs.

The investigation overall reported the following: Even with the large sequencing depth, rarefaction of the sorted-subset datasets indicated that sequencing was incomplete. Pairwise subsampling indicated that sequencing depth was expected to affect the degree of clonotype sharing among donors. Larger estimated clonotype richness was generally found for naive subsets than for memory subsets. Sharing across a few donors was observed for about 4.8% of naive CD4, 3.5% of naive CD8, 2.3% of memory CD4, and around 0.4% of memory CD8 clonotypes. Compared with non-shared clonotypes, the clonotypes found in all four sorted-subset donors had higher generation probabilities. Because the study included a small number of donors, the genetic and exposure-history diversity represented was limited. Only blood was sampled, and tissue TCR repertoires likely differ from those in blood.

The donors were healthy, HIV-negative adults with no recently reported acute infections or vaccinations. All donors were Caucasian adults living in Nashville, Tennessee, USA. CD4+ T cells were enriched by magnetic negative selection, after which naive cells were positively selected on CD45RA and the negative fraction was taken as the memory subset. Blood was collected by leukapheresis, and PBMCs were isolated by Ficoll-Histopaque density gradient centrifugation and then cryopreserved in liquid nitrogen vapor phase. Purity and quantity of every magnetically sorted T cell population were checked by analytical flow cytometry. Each sorted fraction had its genomic DNA isolated and then quantified by UV absorbance on a Nanodrop 2000c. Using the deep immunoSEQ assay, TCR CDR3 regions were amplified from genomic DNA by multiplex PCR. Extracted genomic DNA from each cell subset was distributed evenly across all wells of several immunoSEQ 96-well plates, and each plate was treated as a replicate. For sorted subsets, approximately 200 ng of genomic DNA, equivalent to around 29,000 T cell genomes, went into each replicate PCR. Purified libraries were quantified with a Qubit 3.0 fluorometer, sized on a Bioanalyzer 2100, and re-quantified with the KAPA Library Quantification kit. Every immunoSEQ 96-well plate was sequenced on a separate single-read 150-cycle Illumina NextSeq 550 flow cell. On the authors' methods: Because the immunoSEQ output included only junctional sequences and no quality scores, the filtering could not be the same as the filtering used for full-length reads. To assign V/J genes and CDR3, sequences were annotated against IMGT germline references using PyIR, a Python wrapper for IgBLAST v1.9. Reads were removed for weak V/J assignments (E-value above 1e-6), missing CDR3, stop codons, out-of-frame junctions, or ambiguous translated residues. V3J clonotypes were defined as sequences sharing an identical inferred V gene, J gene, and CDR3 amino acid sequence. The percentage overlap between two repertoires was calculated by dividing the number of shared unique clonotypes by the size of the smaller repertoire. Repertoire richness was assessed with RTK rarefaction, the Chao1 estimator, and Recon v2.1 estimates of unobserved clonotypes. Generation probabilities for all TCRbeta clonotypes obtained by the gDNA method from a handful of donors were computed using OLGA. Drawn from immuneACCESS, this table holds only the in-frame rearrangements with V and J called that TCRdb kept. Clones are partly lost; checked studies trace under half to an unresolved V gene and leave the rest unexplained. V, J and clone size were drawn from that table, and D and trimming were deduced from the DNA. Counted in this sample were around 2.3 million clones; almost 96% of them appeared once. The top ten hold roughly 0.13% of the sample.

As for this clone: What antigen it recognizes has not been identified. It has no much larger one-base neighbor in the sample; base qualities were not kept.

Germline trimming: 5 bases from V, 9 bases from J; junction bases outside gene matches: 7. In the germline V gene, CDR1 corresponds to MGHDK and CDR2 to SYGVNS. Counted from cysteine to phenylalanine, this CDR3 has 13 amino acids. Kept here is only the CDR3 DNA, which spans 39 bases and is read in frame from base 1. The sequence joins TRBV25-1 to TRBJ2-1, and TRBD2 matches 7 of the central bases. The TCR comes from a man younger than 35 in good health. The sequenced sample was naive CD4+ T cells sorted from blood. Per the publication, the cell subset or site label means: CD45RA+ positively selected. The CDR3 reads CASSQKTSREQFF. The DNA is TGTGCCAGCAGTCAGAAGACTAGCCGTGAGCAGTTCTTC.